What follows are 20 T cell receptor beta chains derived from one specimen sequenced in a study of blood T cell repertoires in COVID-19 (dated by TCRdb to 2020 to 2022). The protocol used for the library was the immunoSEQ multiplex PCR assay. This is the immuneACCESS table as TCRdb keeps it, with only in-frame sequences that have V and J called. A part of the clones is gone; compared with another copy, unresolved V genes explain less than half, and the rest is unexplained. This sample is represented by roughly 250,000 clones; less than 90% of them were singletons. The ten largest clones add up to roughly 4% of the sample. Sequenced material: peripheral blood. The receptors come from a man between 60 and 75 years old who had recovered from COVID-19.

This clone was picked up one time. The V call is TRBV30, the J call TRBJ1-1, with 8 bases that match TRBD1. V trimming: 2 bases; J trimming: 0 bases; junction bases outside the gene matches: 11. The germline CDR1 and CDR2 sequences are GTSNPN and SVGIG (reference sequence). There are 17 residues in the CDR3. CDR3 coding DNA: TGTGCCTGGAGTCGGACAGGGTCGCTTTCCATGAACACTGAAGCTTTCTTT. It codes for CAWSRTGSLSMNTEAFF.

The chain combines TRBV4-1 with TRBJ1-4; D unresolved. This CDR3 contains 11 residues. V was trimmed by 4 bases and J by 10 bases, leaving 7 bases between them. In germline, CDR1 is MGHRA, CDR2 YSYEKL. The CDR3: CASSPGVKLFF. Written as DNA, the CDR3 is TGCGCCAGCAGCCCGGGAGTAAAACTGTTTTTT.

This clone was seen a few times. CDR3 nucleotide sequence: TGTGCCAGCAGCTTGCGTAACATGAACACTGAAGCTTTCTTT. This sequence encodes CASSLRNMNTEAFF. V gene TRBV5-4 combines with J gene TRBJ1-1; D is unresolved. The V and J ends lost 1 base and 0 bases respectively, with 7 bases between them. In germline, CDR1 is SGHNT, CDR2 YYREEE (reference sequence). The length of the CDR3 is 14 residues.

The chain joins TRBV18 to TRBJ1-3; unclear D gene. The CDR3 covers 17 residues. CDR1 is KGHSH and CDR2 is LQKENI in the germline V gene. Trimming took off 3 bases at V and 0 bases at J, with 15 bases between the two ends. The CDR3 bases are TGTGCCAGCTCACCTAATATTCAGGCGATCTCTGGAAACACCATATATTTT. Translation: CASSPNIQAISGNTIYF.

This chain joins TRBV9 and TRBJ1-1; D is undetermined. Germline CDR1 is SGDLS and CDR2 is YYNGEE. V was trimmed by 7 bases and J by 2 bases, leaving 12 bases between them. The CDR3 totals 13 residues. In DNA form, the CDR3 reads TGTGCCAGCGCCTTAGGGAGAAACACTGAAGCTTTCTTT. It yields the protein CASALGRNTEAFF. Full variable domain (outside the CDR3, taken from reference TRBV9 and TRBJ1-1): DSGVTQTPKHLITATGQRVTLRCSPRSGDLSVYWYQQSLDQGLQFLIQYYNGEERAKGNILERFSAQQFPDLHSELNLSSLELGDSALYFCASALGRNTEAFFGQGTRLTVV.

The gene calls are TRBV4-2 and TRBJ1-1, with a tentative D call TRBD1 (5 bases). V was trimmed by 1 base and J by 4 bases, leaving 13 bases between them. The CDR3 loop spans 15 amino acids. The V gene's germline CDR1 is LGHNA and CDR2 YNFKEQ. CDR3 region: CASSQGGGSGTEAFF. Written as DNA, the CDR3 is TGTGCCAGCAGCCAAGGCGGGGGAAGTGGCACTGAAGCTTTCTTT.

This clone was counted a few times. The rearrangement links TRBV25-1 to TRBJ2-1, with 7 nucleotides matching TRBD1. The CDR3 runs to 16 residues. Per germline, CDR1 MGHDK and CDR2 SYGVNS. Trimming removed 2 bases from V and 0 bases from J; junction bases left unmatched: 4. As DNA, the CDR3 is TGTGCCAGCAGTGAAACTGACAGGGACTCCTACAATGAGCAGTTCTTC. Translated, it gives CASSETDRDSYNEQFF.

The chain uses TRBV2 and TRBJ1-5; no firm D call. The V gene's germline CDR1 is SNHLY and CDR2 FYNNEI. Deletions cut 2 bases from V and 2 bases from J, with 13 bases between. This CDR3 is 16 amino acids long. The DNA of the CDR3 is TGTGCCAGCAGTGAACTCTCGGGGTTTCGCAATCAGCCCCAGCATTTT. Amino acid sequence: CASSELSGFRNQPQHF. Based on the CDR3 plus reference TRBV2 and TRBJ1-5, the full variable domain is EPEVTQTPSHQVTQMGQEVILRCVPISNHLYFYWYRQILGQKVEFLVSFYNNEISEKSEIFDDQFSVERPDGSNFTLKIRSTKLEDSAMYFCASSELSGFRNQPQHFGDGTRLSIL.

The chain uses TRBV7-9 and TRBJ1-6; tentative D call: TRBD1 (6 bases). This CDR3 contains 16 residues. The germline CDR1 and CDR2 sequences are SEHNR and FQNEAQ (reference sequence). With 4 bases removed from V and 3 bases from J, the gap between germline ends came to 13 bases. CDR3 protein: CASSSTPDSYNSPLHF. For the CDR3, the DNA is TGTGCCAGCAGCTCCACCCCGGACAGCTATAATTCACCCCTCCACTTT.

The chain has TRBV27 and TRBJ1-2; no reliable D call. In germline, CDR1 is MNHEY, CDR2 SMNVEV (reference sequence). The CDR3 loop spans 13 amino acids. Trimming took 1 base from V and 8 from J, leaving 11 bases between them. This chain's CDR3 is CASSLYPSGGYTF. In nucleotides, the CDR3 is TGTGCCAGCAGTTTATACCCGTCGGGAGGCTACACCTTC.

The rearrangement links TRBV2 to TRBJ1-1; TRBD1 aligns across 8 bases. V lost 5 bases to trimming and J lost 3 bases; unmatched junction nucleotides: 2. Germline CDR1 SNHLY, CDR2 FYNNEI. This CDR3 has 13 residues. The CDR3 protein is CASSRQGYTEAFF. CDR3 in DNA: TGTGCCAGCAGTCGACAGGGGTACACTGAAGCTTTCTTT.

This sequence joins TRBV5-4 and TRBJ1-1; the D is unclear. Trimming cost V 4 bases and J 4 bases, with 14 bases left between them. The CDR3 spans 14 residues. From germline, CDR1 is SGHNT and CDR2 YYREEE (reference sequence). CDR3 sequence (DNA): TGTGCCAGCAGCGGTGCAGGTGCCGCCACTGAAGCTTTCTTT. This sequence encodes CASSGAGAATEAFF.

The rearrangement links TRBV4-1 to TRBJ2-3; 13 bases fit TRBD2. The CDR3 consists of 17 residues. Trimming cost V 1 base and J 4 bases; bases outside gene matches: 5. CDR1 and CDR2 (germline): MGHRA, YSYEKL. CDR3 sequence: CASSQVPTSGGADTQYF. As DNA, the CDR3 is TGCGCCAGCAGCCAAGTACCTACTAGCGGGGGGGCAGATACGCAGTATTTT.

The CDR3: CAWRTQTVSNSPLHF. CDR3 in DNA: TGTGCCTGGAGAACCCAAACGGTTTCTAATTCACCCCTCCACTTT. This chain uses TRBV30 with TRBJ1-6, with no clear D. Germline CDR1 and CDR2: GTSNPN and SVGIG (reference sequence). The CDR3 runs to 15 residues. Trimming left V 3 bases short and J 6 bases short, with 15 bases between.

The rearrangement links TRBV7-9 to TRBJ1-2; D is perhaps TRBD1 (6 bases). V dropped 1 base and J dropped 4 bases, with 10 bases sitting between them. The CDR3 totals 14 residues. Germline CDR1 and CDR2: SEHNR and FQNEAQ (reference sequence). The CDR3 sequence: CASSLDREGYGYTF. Written as DNA, the CDR3 is TGTGCCAGCAGCTTAGACAGGGAGGGCTATGGCTACACCTTC.

The V gene is TRBV9, the J gene TRBJ2-1, with D unresolved. Germline-derived CDR1 and CDR2 are SGDLS and YYNGEE. Trimming took off 2 bases at V and 9 bases at J, with 9 bases between the two ends. There are 12 residues in the CDR3. The CDR3: CASSVKSGEQFF. In nucleotides, the CDR3 is TGTGCCAGCAGCGTGAAGTCGGGTGAGCAGTTCTTC. The variable domain in full, with the rest retrieved from reference TRBV9 and TRBJ2-1, is DSGVTQTPKHLITATGQRVTLRCSPRSGDLSVYWYQQSLDQGLQFLIQYYNGEERAKGNILERFSAQQFPDLHSELNLSSLELGDSALYFCASSVKSGEQFFGPGTRLTVL.

The chain couples TRBV5-6 to TRBJ1-6, with D possibly TRBD1 on 6 matching bases. From germline, CDR1 is SGHDT and CDR2 YYEEEE. The CDR3 loop spans 15 amino acids. Trimming shortened V by 4 bases and J by 0 bases, and 8 bases separated the two germline ends. The CDR3 here is CASSGQSSYNSPLHF. The DNA of the CDR3 is TGTGCCAGCAGCGGACAGAGCTCCTATAATTCACCCCTCCACTTT.

The genes are TRBV19 and TRBJ1-2; 8 bases fit TRBD1. J gave up 4 bases and V 5 bases, and 12 bases lay outside the gene matches. The CDR3 runs to 16 residues. Germline loops: CDR1 LNHDA, CDR2 SQIVND (reference sequence). The CDR3 sequence: CASSLGTGSASYGYTF. The CDR3 coding sequence is TGTGCCAGTAGTCTCGGGACAGGTTCGGCGAGCTATGGCTACACCTTC.

The chain couples TRBV5-1 to TRBJ2-3; D gene uncertain. The CDR3 is 13 amino acids. Germline CDR1 SGHRS, CDR2 YFSETQ. Trimming removed 3 bases from V and 1 base from J, with 6 bases in between. CDR3 in DNA: TGCGCCAGCAGCTCCCAGGGCACAGATACGCAGTATTTT. This encodes CASSSQGTDTQYF.

This sequence joins TRBV6-5 and TRBJ2-7, with a possible D match to TRBD2 (5 bases). There are 14 residues in the CDR3. Trimming shortened V by 6 bases and J by 2 bases, and 14 bases separated the two germline ends. The germline CDR1 and CDR2 sequences are MNHEY and SVGAGI. The CDR3 here is CASSRPGVPYEQYF. In DNA, the CDR3 is TGTGCCAGCAGCCGACCCGGGGTCCCCTACGAGCAGTACTTC.